This passage covers 9 T cell receptor beta chains from one sample sequenced in a study of neurological immune-mediated disorders. One entry per CDR3 protein, called by TCRdb with MiXCR from the 5' RACE reads. The repertoire holds about 66,000 distinct CDR3 sequences, with 3.4% as singletons. Specimen: PBMCs. The receptors were gathered from a middle-aged man with multiple sclerosis.

This clonotype was seen at least ten times. The CDR3 DNA is TGTGCCAGCAGTTTAAGGGAGAGCGGGGGAGATACGCAGTATTTT. This codes for CASSLRESGGDTQYF. V and J are TRBV27 and TRBJ2-3; 8 nucleotides line up with TRBD2. The CDR3 runs 15 residues. Germline-derived CDR1 and CDR2 are MNHEY and SMNVEV (reference sequence). Unmatched junction bases numbered 6, after V lost 2 bases and J lost 5 bases.

This clonotype came up many times. The V call is TRBV5-1, the J call TRBJ2-7; TRBD1 matches at 9 bases. V shed 4 bases, J shed 2 bases, and the junction held 7 bases outside the gene matches. The CDR3 has 15 residues. Per germline, CDR1 SGHRS and CDR2 YFSETQ. CDR3 amino acids: CASSPGQGWAYEQYF. The CDR3 nucleotides read TGCGCCAGCAGCCCCGGACAGGGGTGGGCCTACGAGCAGTACTTC.

The chain recombines TRBV10-1 with TRBJ2-3; D ambiguous. The V gene's germline CDR1 is WNHNN and CDR2 SYGVQD (reference sequence). The CDR3 is 13 residues long. Trimming shortened V by 7 bases and J by 4 bases, and 12 bases separated the two germline ends. The CDR3 coding sequence is TGCGCCAGCATTGGCAACGGATCAGATACGCAGTATTTT. This gives the protein CASIGNGSDTQYF.

There are many counts of this clonotype. This chain uses TRBV5-1 with TRBJ2-5, with D maybe TRBD1 (6 bases). In germline, CDR1 is SGHRS, CDR2 YFSETQ. The CDR3 length is 14 residues. V was trimmed by 2 bases and J by 1 base, leaving 9 bases between them. The CDR3, as DNA: TGCGCCAGCAGCTTCACAGGGACCCAAGAGACCCAGTACTTC. Translation: CASSFTGTQETQYF.

Ten or more counts support this clonotype. This sequence joins TRBV5-1 and TRBJ1-6; D may be TRBD1 (6 bases). CDR1 is SGHRS and CDR2 is YFSETQ in the germline V gene. Trimming removed 0 bases from V and 10 bases from J, with 11 bases in between. This CDR3 has 14 residues. The CDR3: CASSLAAGESPLHF. The CDR3 DNA reads as TGCGCCAGCAGCTTGGCGGCAGGGGAGTCACCCCTCCACTTT.

The table lists this clonotype with many counts. This chain links TRBV7-6 with TRBJ2-1; 8 bases line up with TRBD1. J was trimmed by 2 bases and V by 5 bases; bases with no gene match: 5. Germline-derived CDR1 and CDR2 are SGHVS and FNYEAQ. The CDR3 is 15 residues long. The CDR3 DNA reads TGTGCCAGCAGCCTCCAGGACAGGGCCTACAATGAGCAGTTCTTC. Translation: CASSLQDRAYNEQFF.

This clonotype was detected many times. The chain uses TRBV10-3 and TRBJ2-1; 10 bases map to TRBD1. This CDR3 comprises 14 residues. The junction had 7 bases not matched to a gene; V was cut back by 4 bases and J by 10 bases. Germline V gene data show CDR1 as ENHRY and CDR2 as SYGVKD. CDR3 DNA sequence: TGTGCCATCAGTGGTGAACCGGGACAGGGGGAGCAGTTCTTC. Translating it yields CAISGEPGQGEQFF.

The table lists this clonotype with many counts. V gene TRBV5-1 combines with J gene TRBJ2-1, with D perhaps TRBD1 or TRBD2 (5 bases each). Trimming removed 0 bases at V and 5 bases at J, with 12 bases between. CDR1 is SGHRS and CDR2 is YFSETQ in the germline V gene. CDR3 length: 15 amino acids. The CDR3: CASSLGDPDNNEQFF. CDR3 nucleotide sequence: TGCGCCAGCAGCTTGGGGGACCCCGACAACAATGAGCAGTTCTTC.

In this sample, this clonotype turned up many times. This chain's CDR3 is CASSVGTDSYEQYF. CDR3 DNA sequence: TGTGCCAGCAGCGTCGGGACAGACTCCTACGAGCAGTACTTC. V usage is TRBV5-6 and J usage is TRBJ2-7, with 7 bases identical to TRBD1. Germline values: CDR1 SGHDT, CDR2 YYEEEE. The CDR3 totals 14 residues. The J segment lost 0 bases and the V segment lost 4 bases, leaving 4 bases of the junction unmatched.